This is a list of T cell receptor beta chains from one sample in a study of blood T cell repertoires in COVID-19. Only in-frame clones appear in the TCRdb table, and some are missing; sequencing was by immunoSEQ multiplex PCR. The sample yields some 50,000 clones, around 87% seen once. Sequencing was performed on peripheral blood. These receptors all come from a man aged 40-49 years with active COVID-19. CDR3s include the opening cysteine and the closing phenylalanine or tryptophan. The order of the fields is J gene, V gene, clone size, D gene, CDR3 DNA, CDR3 protein. The D gene is left open where the match is weak. Clone size appears in some rows only: once, few, many, or a class for an expanded clone.

TRBJ1-2 | TRBV27 | . | . | TGTGCCAGCAGTTTATCCGCCGGGCTCGGGGACTATGGCTACACCTTC | CASSLSAGLGDYGYTF
TRBJ2-7 | TRBV6-5 | . | TRBD1 | TGTGCCAGCACCGAACAGGGGACCACCTACGAGCAGTACTTC | CASTEQGTTYEQYF
TRBJ1-1 | TRBV7-8 | . | . | TGTGCCAGCAGCCGAGACAGGTCCTCGAACACTGAAGCTTTCTTT | CASSRDRSSNTEAFF
TRBJ1-2 | TRBV28 | . | . | TGTGCCAGCAGTTCCCCCGCCCCGGGTCTAAATCCCAGCTATGGCTACACCTTC | CASSSPAPGLNPSYGYTF
TRBJ2-7 | TRBV14 | . | . | TGTGCCAGCAGCCAAGCCGGCGGGTACTACGAGCAGTACTTC | CASSQAGGYYEQYF
TRBJ1-6 | TRBV5-1 | . | TRBD1 | TGCGCCAGCAGCTTAGGACAGGGGAATTCACCCCTCCACTTT | CASSLGQGNSPLHF
TRBJ1-3 | TRBV29-1 | . | . | TGCAGCGTTCTTGACAACACTGGAAACACCATATATTTT | CSVLDNTGNTIYF
TRBJ2-7 | TRBV19 | few | . | TGTGCCAGTAGTATAGGGCGGCCCTACGAGCAGTACTTC | CASSIGRPYEQYF
TRBJ2-7 | TRBV10-2 | . | TRBD2 | TGCGCCAGCAGCGGGGCTAGCGGAAAGGGGGAGCAGTACTTC | CASSGASGKGEQYF
TRBJ2-6 | TRBV7-6 | once | . | TGTGCCAGCAGCTTAGTTCTTAACTCTGGGGCCAACGTCCTGACTTTC | CASSLVLNSGANVLTF
TRBJ1-4 | TRBV5-1 | . | TRBD1 | TGCGCCAGCTCCGGGACAGAAAATGAAAAACTGTTTTTT | CASSGTENEKLFF
TRBJ2-1 | TRBV7-6 | . | TRBD2 | TGTGCCAGCAGCTTAGCAAAGCGGGAGGGCCAGAATGAGCAGTTCTTC | CASSLAKREGQNEQFF
TRBJ2-2 | TRBV9 | . | TRBD2 | TGTGCCAGCACCGGACTAGCGGACACCGGGGAGCTGTTTTTT | CASTGLADTGELFF
TRBJ1-1 | TRBV5-1 | . | . | TGCGCCAGCAGCTTGGGTCTAGGGGCGAACACTGAAGCTTTCTTT | CASSLGLGANTEAFF
TRBJ2-5 | TRBV5-4 | . | . | TGTGCCAGCAGCCCCGCCGGTCGGAGGAAAGAGACCCAGTACTTC | CASSPAGRRKETQYF
TRBJ2-1 | TRBV5-4 | . | TRBD2 | TGTGCCAGCAGCAGCCGGGACTATGACAATGAGCAGTTCTTC | CASSSRDYDNEQFF
TRBJ2-1 | TRBV6-5 | few | . | TGTGCCAGCAGTTATACCTGGGGGCGGGTCAATGAGCAGTTCTTC | CASSYTWGRVNEQFF
TRBJ2-5 | TRBV12-3/TRBV12-4 | . | . | TGTGCCAGCAGGAAAACAGGGATAGGGACCCAGTACTTC | CASRKTGIGTQYF
TRBJ2-7 | TRBV28 | . | . | TGTGCCAGCAGTTTATGGACCGGGGCAGACAGGGAGCAGTACTTC | CASSLWTGADREQYF
TRBJ2-3 | TRBV28 | . | TRBD1 | TGTGCCAGCAGTTACAACAGGGGGCAGGGCACAGATACGCAGTATTTT | CASSYNRGQGTDTQYF
TRBJ1-1 | TRBV5-5 | . | TRBD1 | TGTGCCAGCAGCGGACAGGGAGGCACTGAAGCTTTCTTT | CASSGQGGTEAFF
TRBJ1-5 | TRBV30 | . | . | TGTGCCTGGAGCCCTACAGGGTTGTCTAGCAATCAGCCCCAGCATTTT | CAWSPTGLSSNQPQHF
TRBJ2-1 | TRBV29-1 | many | TRBD2 | TGCAGCGTTGAGAGGACTAGCCGGATAGGTGAGCAGTTCTTC | CSVERTSRIGEQFF
TRBJ2-3 | TRBV6-5 | . | . | TGTGCCAGCAGCCGGACAGCTAGCACAGATACGCAGTATTTT | CASSRTASTDTQYF
TRBJ2-1 | TRBV10-1 | once | . | TGCGCCAGCAGTGAGTCTGACAGGTACAATGAGCAGTTCTTC | CASSESDRYNEQFF
TRBJ2-3 | TRBV6-6 | . | . | TGTGCCAGCAGTTACTGGCGGATCACAGATACGCAGTATTTT | CASSYWRITDTQYF
TRBJ1-1 | TRBV11-3 | . | TRBD1 | TGTGCCAGCAGCAAGCGGACAGGGGCGAACACTGAAGCTTTCTTT | CASSKRTGANTEAFF
TRBJ2-3 | TRBV5-3 | . | TRBD2 | TGTGCCAGAAGCACCCCTAGCGGCTGCACAGATACGCAGTATTTT | CARSTPSGCTDTQYF
TRBJ2-1 | TRBV18 | . | . | TGTGCCAGCTCATCGAGCTTCGAATCGTCGTACAATGAGCAGTTCTTC | CASSSSFESSYNEQFF